The subject of this entry is one T cell receptor beta chain. Its binding antigen is unknown. No qualities accompany the bases; no much larger clone lies one base away. The receptor library was made with the immunoSEQ multiplex PCR assay. Imported from immuneACCESS, the table was reduced by TCRdb to in-frame sequences with V and J called. These copies leave out some clones; in studies compared against another copy, an unresolved V gene accounts for under half, and the cause of the remainder is not known. The sample table holds approximately 160,000 clones, of which 85% to 95% were seen once. The top ten hold around 1.3% of the sample. The CDR3 runs 15 amino acids, cysteine and phenylalanine included. The entry retains the CDR3 DNA only, 45 bases that are in frame from base 1. Trimming takes 4 bases off V and 3 bases off J; junction bases not matched to a gene: 8. The germline V gene sets CDR1 to SGHRS and CDR2 to YFSETQ.

The data stem from a study of control samples from healthy donors and cancer patients (dated by TCRdb to about 2020). The receptor was isolated from a woman in her late teens or twenties in good health. The sequencing input was blood. The chain employs TRBV5-1 and TRBJ2-3, with 7 junctional bases fitting TRBD1. The nucleotides read TGCGCCAGCAGCATCAGAGGGGGCGCGACAGATACGCAGTATTTT. It translates to CASSIRGGATDTQYF.